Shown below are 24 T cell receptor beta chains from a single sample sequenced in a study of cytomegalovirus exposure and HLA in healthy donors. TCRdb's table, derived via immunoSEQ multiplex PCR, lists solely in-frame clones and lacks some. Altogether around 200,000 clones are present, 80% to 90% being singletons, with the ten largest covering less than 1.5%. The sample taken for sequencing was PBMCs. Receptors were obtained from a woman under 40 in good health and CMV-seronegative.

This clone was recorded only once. Here the CDR3 reads CASSQGGTGGGEQYF. CDR3 nucleotide sequence: TGTGCCAGCAGCCAAGGTGGGACAGGTGGGGGCGAGCAGTACTTC. This chain joins TRBV14 and TRBJ2-7, with TRBD1 identical over 8 bases. J was trimmed by 6 bases and V by 1 base; bases with no gene match: 8. The germline V gene has CDR1 SGHDN and CDR2 FVKESK. CDR3 length: 15 amino acids.

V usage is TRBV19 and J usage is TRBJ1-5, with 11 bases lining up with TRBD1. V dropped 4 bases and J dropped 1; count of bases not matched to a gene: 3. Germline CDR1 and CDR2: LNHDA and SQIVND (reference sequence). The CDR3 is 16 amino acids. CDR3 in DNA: TGTGCCAGTAGTACCCGGGACAGGGGGAGCAATCAGCCCCAGCATTTT. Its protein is CASSTRDRGSNQPQHF.

Here the CDR3 DNA reads TGTGCCAGCAGAACGCGACAGGGGAATAATGAAAAACTGTTTTTT. This encodes CASRTRQGNNEKLFF. This rearrangement joins TRBV2 to TRBJ1-4; 8 bases line up with TRBD1. The CDR3 is 15 residues long. CDR1 and CDR2 from the germline V gene are SNHLY and FYNNEI. V lost 6 bases, J lost 4 bases, and 7 bases stayed unmatched.

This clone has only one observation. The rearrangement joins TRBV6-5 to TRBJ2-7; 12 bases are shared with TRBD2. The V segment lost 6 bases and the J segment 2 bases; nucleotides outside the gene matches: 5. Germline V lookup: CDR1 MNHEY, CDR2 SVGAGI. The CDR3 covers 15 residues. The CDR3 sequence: CASRPSSGRAYEQYF. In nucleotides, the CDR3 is TGTGCCAGCAGGCCTTCTAGCGGGAGGGCCTACGAGCAGTACTTC.

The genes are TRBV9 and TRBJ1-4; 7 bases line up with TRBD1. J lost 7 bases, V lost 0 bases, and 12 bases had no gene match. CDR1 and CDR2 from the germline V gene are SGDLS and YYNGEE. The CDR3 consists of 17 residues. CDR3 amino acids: CASSVAPRQGRGEKLFF. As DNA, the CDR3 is TGTGCCAGCAGCGTAGCTCCGAGACAGGGACGGGGTGAAAAACTGTTTTTT.

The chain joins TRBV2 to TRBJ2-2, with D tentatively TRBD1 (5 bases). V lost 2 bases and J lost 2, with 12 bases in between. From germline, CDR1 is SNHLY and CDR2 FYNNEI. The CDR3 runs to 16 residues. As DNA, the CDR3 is TGTGCCAGCAGTGAACCTAGGACAACTAACACCGGGGAGCTGTTTTTT. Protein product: CASSEPRTTNTGELFF.

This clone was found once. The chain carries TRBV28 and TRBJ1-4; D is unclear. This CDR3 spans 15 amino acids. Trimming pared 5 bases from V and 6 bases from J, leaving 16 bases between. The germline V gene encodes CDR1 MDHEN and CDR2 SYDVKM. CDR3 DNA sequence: TGTGCCAGCAGTCCTCCGGGAACTTACCATGAAAAACTGTTTTTT. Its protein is CASSPPGTYHEKLFF.

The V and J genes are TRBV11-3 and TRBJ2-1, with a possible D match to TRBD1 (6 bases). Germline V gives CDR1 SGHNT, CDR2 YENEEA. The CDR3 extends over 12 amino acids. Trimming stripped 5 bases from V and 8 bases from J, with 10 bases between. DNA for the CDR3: TGTGCCAGCAGCCTGGACAGTTATGAGCAGTTCTTC. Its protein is CASSLDSYEQFF.

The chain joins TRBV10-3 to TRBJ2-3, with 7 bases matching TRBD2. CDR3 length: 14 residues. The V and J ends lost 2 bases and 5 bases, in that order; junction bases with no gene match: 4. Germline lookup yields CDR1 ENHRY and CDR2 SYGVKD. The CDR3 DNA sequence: TGTGCCATCAGTGAGCACGGGGGGAGAGATACGCAGTATTTT. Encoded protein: CAISEHGGRDTQYF.

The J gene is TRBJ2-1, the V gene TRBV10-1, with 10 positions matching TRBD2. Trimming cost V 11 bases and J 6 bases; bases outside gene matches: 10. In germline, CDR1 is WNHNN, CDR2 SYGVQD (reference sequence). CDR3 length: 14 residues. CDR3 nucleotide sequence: TGCGCCCGCCACGGGACTAGCGAAGGCAATGAGCAGTTCTTC. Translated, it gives CARHGTSEGNEQFF.

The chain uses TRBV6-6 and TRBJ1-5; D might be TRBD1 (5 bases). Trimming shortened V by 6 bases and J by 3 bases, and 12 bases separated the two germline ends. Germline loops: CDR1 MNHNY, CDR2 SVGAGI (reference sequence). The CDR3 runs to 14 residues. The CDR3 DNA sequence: TGTGCCAGCAGCCTAGACAGCACCAATCAGCCCCAGCATTTT. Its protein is CASSLDSTNQPQHF.

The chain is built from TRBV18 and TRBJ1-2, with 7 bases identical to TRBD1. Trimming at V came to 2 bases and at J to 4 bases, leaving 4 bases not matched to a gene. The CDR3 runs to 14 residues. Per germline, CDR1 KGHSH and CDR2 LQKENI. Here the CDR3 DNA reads TGTGCCAGCTCACCAGCACAGGGGTCCTATGGCTACACCTTC. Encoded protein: CASSPAQGSYGYTF. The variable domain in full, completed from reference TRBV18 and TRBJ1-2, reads NAGVMQNPRHLVRRRGQEARLRCSPMKGHSHVYWYRQLPEEGLKFMVYLQKENIIDESGMPKERFSAEFPKEGPSILRIQQVVRGDSAAYFCASSPAQGSYGYTFGSGTRLTVV.

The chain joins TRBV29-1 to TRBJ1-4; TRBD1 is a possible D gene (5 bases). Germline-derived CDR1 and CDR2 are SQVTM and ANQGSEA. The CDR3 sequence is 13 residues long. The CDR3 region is CIRRRDCYEKLFF. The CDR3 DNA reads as TGCATCCGGAGACGGGACTGCTATGAAAAACTGTTTTTT.

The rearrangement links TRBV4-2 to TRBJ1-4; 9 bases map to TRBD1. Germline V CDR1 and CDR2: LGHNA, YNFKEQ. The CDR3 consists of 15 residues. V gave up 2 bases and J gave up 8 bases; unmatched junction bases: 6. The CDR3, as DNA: TGTGCCAGCAGCCAAATGGGACAGGGTAACGAAAAACTGTTTTTT. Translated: CASSQMGQGNEKLFF.

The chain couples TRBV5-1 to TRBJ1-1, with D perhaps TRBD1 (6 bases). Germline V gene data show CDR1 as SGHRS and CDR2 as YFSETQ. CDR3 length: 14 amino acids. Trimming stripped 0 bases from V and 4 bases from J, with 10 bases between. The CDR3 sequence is CASSLVAGATEAFF. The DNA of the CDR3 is TGCGCCAGCAGCTTGGTCGCAGGGGCCACTGAAGCTTTCTTT.

The chain's CDR3 is CASSEGRVSGNTIYF. The CDR3 DNA reads as TGTGCCAGCAGTGAAGGCAGGGTATCTGGAAACACCATATATTTT. This chain joins TRBV2 and TRBJ1-3; D may be TRBD1 (5 bases). Germline V gives CDR1 SNHLY, CDR2 FYNNEI. V was shortened by 1 base and J by 1 base, with 8 bases between the two germline ends. The CDR3 length is 15 residues.

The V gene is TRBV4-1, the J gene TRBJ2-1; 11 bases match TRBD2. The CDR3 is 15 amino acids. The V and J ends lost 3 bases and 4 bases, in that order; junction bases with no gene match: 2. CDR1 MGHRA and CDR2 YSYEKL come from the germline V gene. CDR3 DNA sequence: TGCGCCAGCAGCCAGGGACTAGCGGTTTACAATGAGCAGTTCTTC. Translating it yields CASSQGLAVYNEQFF.

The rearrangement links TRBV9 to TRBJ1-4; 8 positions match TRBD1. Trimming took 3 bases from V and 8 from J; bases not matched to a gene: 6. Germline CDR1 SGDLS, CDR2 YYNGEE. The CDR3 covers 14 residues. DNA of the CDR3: TGTGCCAGCAGCGAAGGGACAGGCGGGGAAAAACTGTTTTTT. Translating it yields CASSEGTGGEKLFF.

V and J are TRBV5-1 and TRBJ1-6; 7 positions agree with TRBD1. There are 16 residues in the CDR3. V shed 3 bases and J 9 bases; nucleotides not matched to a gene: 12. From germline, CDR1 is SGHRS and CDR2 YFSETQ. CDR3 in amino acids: CASSWDSGTSPSPLHF. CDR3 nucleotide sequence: TGCGCCAGCAGCTGGGACAGTGGTACCTCTCCTTCACCCCTCCACTTT.

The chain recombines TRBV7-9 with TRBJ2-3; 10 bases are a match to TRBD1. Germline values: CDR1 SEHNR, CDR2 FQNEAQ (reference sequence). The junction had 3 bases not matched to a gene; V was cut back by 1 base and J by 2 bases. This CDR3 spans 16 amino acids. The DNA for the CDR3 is TGTGCCAGCAGCTTAGTTGGGACAGGGGACACAGATACGCAGTATTTT. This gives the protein CASSLVGTGDTDTQYF.

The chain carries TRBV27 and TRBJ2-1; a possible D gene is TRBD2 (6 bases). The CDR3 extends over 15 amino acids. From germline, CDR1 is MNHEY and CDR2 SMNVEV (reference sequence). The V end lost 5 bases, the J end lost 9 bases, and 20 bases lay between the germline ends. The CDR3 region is CASSQALAWWGEQFF. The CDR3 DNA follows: TGTGCCAGCAGTCAAGCACTAGCCTGGTGGGGTGAGCAGTTCTTC.

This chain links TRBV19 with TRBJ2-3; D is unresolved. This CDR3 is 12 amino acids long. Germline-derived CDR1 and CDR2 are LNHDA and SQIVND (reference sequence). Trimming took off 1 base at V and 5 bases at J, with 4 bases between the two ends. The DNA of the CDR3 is TGTGCCAGTAGTATAGGAGGAGATACGCAGTATTTT. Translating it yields CASSIGGDTQYF.

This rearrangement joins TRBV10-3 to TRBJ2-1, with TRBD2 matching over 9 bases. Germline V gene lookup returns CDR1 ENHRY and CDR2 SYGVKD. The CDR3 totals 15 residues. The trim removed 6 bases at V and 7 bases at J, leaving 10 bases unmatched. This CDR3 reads CAIREVAGGPNEQFF. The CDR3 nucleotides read TGTGCCATCAGGGAGGTGGCGGGAGGGCCGAATGAGCAGTTCTTC.

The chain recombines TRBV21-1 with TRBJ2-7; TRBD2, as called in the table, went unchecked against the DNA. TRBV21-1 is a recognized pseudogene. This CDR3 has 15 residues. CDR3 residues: CASSAKGGVSYEQYF. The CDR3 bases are TGTGCCAGCAGCGCCAAGGGAGGGGTATCCTACGAGCAGTACTTC.